Below are 32 T cell receptor beta chains sequenced from a single sample in a study of identical twins. TCRdb ran MiXCR on the 5' RACE reads and lists one entry per CDR3 protein. The sample has about 900,000 distinct CDR3 sequences, approximately 13% seen once. Another study also made use of these data, one on yellow fever vaccine responses in identical twins.

Material for sequencing was PBMCs. These receptors were collected from a woman younger than 30 in good health.

This clonotype was observed a few times. The V call is TRBV20-1, the J call TRBJ2-1; 10 positions agree with TRBD2. In germline, CDR1 is DFQATT, CDR2 SNEGSKA (reference sequence). The CDR3 is 18 amino acids. V lost 1 base and J lost 0; bases outside the gene matches: 9. This chain's CDR3 is CSARVIAGGPSSYNEQFF. In DNA form, the CDR3 reads TGCAGTGCTAGAGTAATAGCGGGGGGCCCAAGCTCCTACAATGAGCAGTTCTTC.

This clonotype was observed many times. The chain carries TRBV5-1 and TRBJ1-1, with unresolved D. The germline gives CDR1 SGHRS, CDR2 YFSETQ. Trimming cost V 2 bases and J 6 bases, with 8 bases left between them. The CDR3 covers 12 residues. The CDR3 DNA follows: TGCGCCAGCAGCTTTTCAGGCGCTGAAGCTTTCTTT. As protein: CASSFSGAEAFF.

This clonotype appeared a few times. This chain joins TRBV5-1 and TRBJ2-1, with 13 bases that match TRBD2. The CDR3 totals 15 residues. Germline V gene lookup returns CDR1 SGHRS and CDR2 YFSETQ. With 4 bases clipped from V and 10 bases from J, the junction kept 8 bases outside the gene matches. CDR3 DNA sequence: TGCGCCAGCAGCGACGGACTAGCGGGAGTTAACGAGCAGTTCTTC. Encoded protein: CASSDGLAGVNEQFF.

This clonotype has just a few counts. This chain connects TRBV10-2 to TRBJ2-7; D is undetermined. The germline gives CDR1 WSHSY, CDR2 SAAADI. The CDR3 covers 13 residues. V was trimmed by 4 bases and J by 1 base, leaving 8 bases between them. This CDR3 is CASSVTRSYEQYF. The CDR3 nucleotides read TGCGCCAGCAGTGTCACCAGGTCCTACGAGCAGTACTTC.

The chain couples TRBV4-1 to TRBJ2-5; no firm D call. The CDR3 contains 16 residues. The germline gives CDR1 MGHRA, CDR2 YSYEKL. V dropped 0 bases and J dropped 3 bases, with 14 bases sitting between them. This CDR3 is CASSQDRWEPEETQYF. The CDR3 DNA reads as TGCGCCAGCAGCCAAGATCGTTGGGAACCTGAAGAGACCCAGTACTTC.

This clonotype came up a few times. The CDR3 DNA is TGTGCCACCAGTGACTCTCAGGGTTGGGAGACCCAGTACTTC. Protein: CATSDSQGWETQYF. The V and J genes are TRBV24-1 and TRBJ2-5; D is perhaps TRBD1 (5 bases). This CDR3 is 14 amino acids long. Trimming removed 4 bases from V and 5 bases from J, with 13 bases in between. The germline V gene encodes CDR1 KGHDR and CDR2 SFDVKD.

At least ten counts were recorded for this clonotype. V and J are TRBV5-1 and TRBJ1-1; D call uncertain. The CDR3 runs to 14 residues. The germline V gene encodes CDR1 SGHRS and CDR2 YFSETQ. V lost 2 bases, J lost 1 base, and 9 bases lay in between. CDR3: CASSFTPENTEAFF. The DNA of the CDR3 is TGCGCCAGCAGCTTTACGCCAGAGAACACTGAAGCTTTCTTT.

The chain carries TRBV5-1 and TRBJ2-7, with 10 positions matching TRBD1. The length of the CDR3 is 14 residues. Unmatched junction bases numbered 6, after V lost 4 bases and J lost 5 bases. Germline CDR1 and CDR2: SGHRS and YFSETQ. CDR3 sequence: CASSLRDRGDEQYV. The CDR3 nucleotides are TGCGCCAGCAGCCTCCGGGACAGGGGAGACGAGCAGTACGTC.

This clonotype was observed a handful of times. This chain links TRBV9 with TRBJ1-1; 7 nucleotides line up with TRBD1. CDR3 size: 17 residues. The germline V gene encodes CDR1 SGDLS and CDR2 YYNGEE. V shed 2 bases and J 1 base; nucleotides not matched to a gene: 11. Here the CDR3 reads CASSVGQAIRGNTEAFF. CDR3 coding DNA: TGTGCCAGCAGCGTCGGACAGGCAATAAGGGGGAACACTGAAGCTTTCTTT.

This chain connects TRBV7-8 to TRBJ2-5; 9 nucleotides line up with TRBD2. Trimming removed 3 bases from V and 3 bases from J; junction bases left unmatched: 2. This CDR3 contains 14 residues. The germline V gene encodes CDR1 SGHVS and CDR2 FQNEAQ. CDR3 DNA sequence: TGTGCCAGCAGCTTCCAGCGGGGGGAAGAGACCCAGTACTTC. This sequence encodes CASSFQRGEETQYF. Full variable domain (missing parts from reference TRBV7-8 and TRBJ2-5): GAGVSQSPRYKVAKRGQDVALRCDPISGHVSLFWYQQALGQGPEFLTYFQNEAQLDKSGLPSDRFFAERPEGSVSTLKIQRTQQEDSAVYLCASSFQRGEETQYFGPGTRLLVL.

This clonotype has only a few counts. The genes are TRBV20-1 and TRBJ2-3; D assignment may be TRBD1 or TRBD2 (5 bases each). Per the germline V gene, CDR1 is DFQATT and CDR2 is SNEGSKA (reference sequence). This CDR3 comprises 16 residues. Trimming left V 2 bases short and J 6 bases short, with 21 bases between. The CDR3 region has the DNA TGCAGTGCTAGATCTCCCTGGGGGAGCCCGTCTGATACGCAGTATTTT. Protein: CSARSPWGSPSDTQYF.

This clonotype was counted only a few times. J is TRBJ1-4 and V is TRBV12-3 or TRBV12-4; maybe TRBD1 (6 bases). The CDR3 loop spans 15 amino acids. Trimming pared 3 bases from V and 3 bases from J, leaving 11 bases between. Here the CDR3 DNA reads TGTGCCAGCAGTTTGTCTACAGGGCCTAATGAAAAACTGTTTTTT. Translation: CASSLSTGPNEKLFF.

This clonotype was observed a few times. V and J are TRBV6-1 and TRBJ2-1, with 8 bases aligning to TRBD2. J gave up 5 bases and V 6 bases, and 12 bases lay outside the gene matches. The CDR3 consists of 16 residues. Germline values: CDR1 MNHNS, CDR2 SASEGT. CDR3 sequence reads: CASSSPFAGGNNEQFF. In DNA form, the CDR3 reads TGTGCCAGCAGCTCCCCCTTTGCGGGGGGTAACAATGAGCAGTTCTTC.

The chain combines TRBV13 with TRBJ2-7; 9 nucleotides agree with TRBD1. From germline, CDR1 is PRHDT and CDR2 FYEKMQ (reference sequence). Trimming removed 5 bases from V and 6 bases from J; junction bases left unmatched: 11. CDR3 size: 15 residues. The CDR3 spells CASSSMTGGLLEQYV. The CDR3 region has the DNA TGTGCCAGCAGCAGTATGACAGGGGGACTCCTCGAGCAGTACGTC.

In its sample, this clonotype was seen many times. The chain combines TRBV20-1 with TRBJ1-5, with 9 bases identical to TRBD1. J was trimmed by 9 bases and V by 2 bases; bases with no gene match: 8. The germline V gene has CDR1 DFQATT and CDR2 SNEGSKA (reference sequence). CDR3 size: 14 residues. The CDR3 region has the DNA TGCAGTGCTAGATCGGGACAGGGATATTTGCCCCAGCATTTT. This gives the protein CSARSGQGYLPQHF.

This clonotype was counted at least ten times. V and J are TRBV20-1 and TRBJ2-7; D is unclear. Germline V gene sequence: CDR1 DFQATT, CDR2 SNEGSKA (reference sequence). Trimming shortened V by 5 bases and J by 6 bases, and 8 bases separated the two germline ends. This CDR3 comprises 10 residues. CDR3 in amino acids: CSASSGEQYV. The CDR3 DNA sequence: TGCAGTGCTTCAAGTGGCGAGCAGTACGTC.

The gene calls are TRBV7-9 and TRBJ2-1; TRBD1 matches 12 bases. V lost 2 bases, J lost 7 bases, and 6 bases stayed unmatched. The CDR3 spans 16 residues. CDR1 is SEHNR, CDR2 FQNEAQ, per germline (reference sequence). For the CDR3, the DNA is TGTGCCAGCAGCTTACCGGGACAGGGGGCTAGGAATGAGCAGTTCTTC. This encodes CASSLPGQGARNEQFF.

This clonotype occurred a few times. In DNA form, the CDR3 reads TGTGCCAGCAGTTTTGGCGGCGACAGCGAGCAGTACTTC. It specifies CASSFGGDSEQYF. V gene TRBV12-3 or TRBV12-4 combines with J gene TRBJ2-7, with a tentative D call TRBD1 (5 bases). V lost 3 bases to trimming and J lost 6 bases, with 12 bases between them. The CDR3 has 13 amino acids.

This clonotype came up many times. V gene TRBV12-3 or TRBV12-4 combines with J gene TRBJ1-3; D ambiguous. Trimming pared 2 bases from V and 0 bases from J, leaving 5 bases between. The CDR3 consists of 14 residues. In DNA, the CDR3 is TGTGCCAGCAGTTTAACGGGCTCTGGAAACACCATATATTTT. Encoded protein: CASSLTGSGNTIYF.

The chain joins TRBV11-2 to TRBJ2-1, with 8 nucleotides matching TRBD2. The CDR3 contains 18 residues. Trimming took 5 bases from V and 6 from J; bases not matched to a gene: 18. CDR1 SGHAT and CDR2 FQNNGV come from the germline V gene. The chain's CDR3 is CASSPTRGGPIFPNEQFF. As DNA, the CDR3 is TGTGCCAGCAGCCCTACCCGGGGGGGACCTATCTTTCCCAATGAGCAGTTCTTC.

The chain links TRBV5-4 to TRBJ2-1; TRBD1 agrees at 7 bases. Germline V gene sequence: CDR1 SGHNT, CDR2 YYREEE (reference sequence). V lost 4 bases and J lost 4; bases outside the gene matches: 5. The CDR3 is 14 amino acids. The CDR3 DNA reads TGTGCCAGCAGCGAGGGACAGAAATACAATGAGCAGTTCTTC. Amino acid sequence: CASSEGQKYNEQFF.

The chain uses TRBV7-8 and TRBJ2-6; 11 bases are shared with TRBD2. Germline loops: CDR1 SGHVS, CDR2 FQNEAQ. The CDR3 covers 18 residues. V lost 11 bases, J lost 0 bases, and 12 bases stayed unmatched. In DNA form, the CDR3 reads TGTGCCGGCTCCACTAGCGGGAGCTCCTACTCTGGGGCCAACGTCCTGACTTTC. As protein: CAGSTSGSSYSGANVLTF.

This clonotype turned up a few times. The gene calls are TRBV2 and TRBJ2-2, with D possibly TRBD1 on 5 matching bases. The V end was cut by 2 bases, the J end by 2 bases, with 9 bases between. Germline V gives CDR1 SNHLY, CDR2 FYNNEI. The CDR3 is made up of 15 amino acids. In DNA form, the CDR3 reads TGTGCCAGCAGTGAAAGGGGCCGAAACACCGGGGAGCTGTTTTTT. As protein: CASSERGRNTGELFF.

This clonotype has a count of ten or more. CDR3 DNA sequence: TGCGCCAGCAGCCCCGGACCCGTTACATATCCTAACTATGGCTACACCTTC. Protein product: CASSPGPVTYPNYGYTF. The chain employs TRBV5-1 and TRBJ1-2; D is unclear. Germline V gene sequence: CDR1 SGHRS, CDR2 YFSETQ. V lost 4 bases and J 0 bases, leaving 19 bases between the germline ends. The CDR3 length is 17 residues.

This clonotype was picked up a small number of times. The rearrangement links TRBV24-1 to TRBJ2-3; D call uncertain. V lost 1 base to trimming and J lost 4 bases, with 2 bases between them. Germline V gene sequence: CDR1 KGHDR, CDR2 SFDVKD. This CDR3 is 12 amino acids long. The CDR3 bases are TGTGCCACCAGTGATTTTCCAGATACGCAGTATTTT. As protein: CATSDFPDTQYF.

This clonotype was counted between two and nine times. The V and J genes are TRBV27 and TRBJ2-5, with D possibly being TRBD2 (6 bases). This CDR3 spans 14 amino acids. The V end was cut by 6 bases, the J end by 3 bases, with 14 bases between. Per germline, CDR1 MNHEY and CDR2 SMNVEV (reference sequence). The CDR3 protein is CASSGEEGKETQYF. The CDR3, as DNA: TGTGCCAGCAGCGGGGAGGAGGGCAAAGAGACCCAGTACTTC.

In its sample, this clonotype was seen a few times. The chain joins TRBV25-1 to TRBJ2-2; D unresolved. Deletions cut 0 bases from V and 2 bases from J, with 16 bases between. This CDR3 comprises 18 residues. The germline CDR1 and CDR2 sequences are MGHDK and SYGVNS. As DNA, the CDR3 is TGTGCCAGCAGTGAATATGTGGTGTTCGGGTCCAACACCGGGGAGCTGTTTTTT. Its protein product is CASSEYVVFGSNTGELFF.

The chain couples TRBV7-2 to TRBJ1-2; TRBD1 might be the D (6 bases). The germline V and J ends were trimmed by 5 bases and 8 bases, with 24 bases remaining between them. The germline V gene has CDR1 SGHTA and CDR2 FQGNSA. This CDR3 spans 16 amino acids. CDR3 nucleotide sequence: TGTGCCAGCAGCCTCCTTCCATCGGGACATCTCAGCGGCTACACCTTC. Its translation is CASSLLPSGHLSGYTF.

The chain combines TRBV28 with TRBJ2-7, with D possibly matching TRBD2 (5 bases). This CDR3 is 13 amino acids long. From germline, CDR1 is MDHEN and CDR2 SYDVKM. Trimming took 6 bases from V and 3 from J, leaving 12 bases between them. CDR3 sequence reads: CASSTRYLYEQYF. The CDR3, as DNA: TGTGCCAGCAGCACTAGGTATCTCTACGAGCAGTACTTC.

The chain links TRBV11-2 to TRBJ2-1; 8 bases map to TRBD2. Unmatched junction bases numbered 17, after V lost 0 bases and J lost 10 bases. Germline values: CDR1 SGHAT, CDR2 FQNNGV. This CDR3 is 18 amino acids long. The CDR3 is CASSLDRTSRGKQGEQFF. CDR3 nucleotides: TGTGCCAGCAGCTTAGATCGGACTAGCAGGGGAAAACAGGGAGAGCAGTTCTTC.

In this sample, this clonotype turned up a few times. The V gene is TRBV5-5, the J gene TRBJ1-1; D is undetermined. V lost 2 bases, J lost 4 bases, and 18 bases lay in between. Germline CDR1 SGHKS, CDR2 YYEKEE (reference sequence). CDR3 size: 16 residues. The CDR3 here is CASSFESGQRFTEAFF. The CDR3 nucleotides are TGTGCCAGCAGCTTCGAGTCAGGCCAGCGGTTCACTGAAGCTTTCTTT.

The genes are TRBV7-2 and TRBJ2-4, with D possibly TRBD1 on 6 matching bases. The germline gives CDR1 SGHTA, CDR2 FQGNSA. The ends were cut back, 1 base at V and 6 bases at J, with 16 bases in the middle. This CDR3 is built from 16 residues. This chain's CDR3 is CASSLGPGQGRNIQYF. Here the CDR3 DNA reads TGTGCCAGCAGCTTAGGTCCGGGTCAGGGGAGAAACATTCAGTACTTC.